The next 31 T cell receptor beta chains were all read from a single sample in a study of blood T cell repertoires in COVID-19. The method was immunoSEQ multiplex PCR; TCRdb's version includes in-frame clones alone and lacks a portion of them. The sample has 650,000 to 800,000 clones, approximately 90% seen once. Sequencing used peripheral blood. These TCRs come from a woman under 30 with acute or convalescent COVID-19.

This chain links TRBV11-2 with TRBJ2-5; tentative D call: TRBD2 (5 bases). Between the trimmed V and J ends, which lost 5 bases and 4 bases, there was a span of 17 bases. Germline values: CDR1 SGHAT, CDR2 FQNNGV. This CDR3 spans 15 amino acids. CDR3 region: CASSPPAAPPETQYF. The CDR3 bases are TGTGCCAGCAGCCCTCCAGCGGCACCCCCAGAGACCCAGTACTTC.

In the case of this clone: One end of the junction varies from germline; a read error may be responsible. This same CDR3 is encoded by further DNA sequences in the sample. The genes are TRBV2 and TRBJ1-2; no reliable D call. Germline lookup yields CDR1 SNHLY and CDR2 FYNNEI. CDR3 length: 14 amino acids. The CDR3 coding sequence is TGTGCCAGCGTTTTTTATCCAGAAAATTATGGTTACACCTTC. It yields the protein CASVFYPENYGYTF.

V is TRBV4-1 and J is TRBJ1-4; 9 bases match TRBD1. V lost 3 bases to trimming and J lost 7 bases; unmatched junction nucleotides: 6. The germline CDR1 and CDR2 sequences are MGHRA and YSYEKL. CDR3 length: 15 amino acids. CDR3 region: CASSHPRDRVEKLFF. The CDR3 coding sequence is TGCGCCAGCAGCCACCCCCGGGACAGGGTTGAAAAACTGTTTTTT.

V is TRBV24-1 and J is TRBJ2-7; D is uncertain. V dropped 6 bases and J dropped 2 bases, with 13 bases sitting between them. Germline CDR1 reads KGHDR; CDR2 reads SFDVKD. The CDR3 is made up of 14 amino acids. The CDR3 here is CATSPRRLPYEQYF. CDR3 bases: TGTGCCACCAGTCCTAGACGGTTACCCTACGAGCAGTACTTC.

The rearrangement uses TRBV30 and TRBJ1-1; TRBD1 might be the D (5 bases). V was cut by 3 bases and J by 2 bases, with 19 bases left in between. The CDR3 extends over 16 amino acids. The germline gives CDR1 GTSNPN, CDR2 SVGIG (reference sequence). CDR3 in amino acids: CAWSARRGYINTEAFF. In nucleotides, the CDR3 is TGTGCCTGGAGCGCTAGAAGGGGATATATAAACACTGAAGCTTTCTTT.

The chain has TRBV30 and TRBJ1-2; D call uncertain. The CDR3 runs to 12 residues. The germline V gene has CDR1 GTSNPN and CDR2 SVGIG (reference sequence). Trimming pared 0 bases from V and 8 bases from J, leaving 10 bases between. The CDR3 region is CAWSVLRRGYTF. The DNA for the CDR3 is TGTGCCTGGAGTGTACTAAGACGGGGCTACACCTTC.

The chain has TRBV27 and TRBJ1-6; 10 bases align to TRBD1. V lost 3 bases, J lost 5 bases, and 7 bases stayed unmatched. The CDR3 loop spans 17 amino acids. CDR1 is MNHEY, CDR2 SMNVEV, per germline (reference sequence). The CDR3 coding sequence is TGTGCCAGCAGTTTCAGGACAGGGGGGATACATAATTCACCCCTCCACTTT. Translating gives CASSFRTGGIHNSPLHF.

The gene calls are TRBV7-9 and TRBJ1-4; 8 bases map to TRBD1. Germline V gene sequence: CDR1 SEHNR, CDR2 FQNEAQ (reference sequence). The V gene end was trimmed by 6 bases and the J gene end by 5 bases; junction bases not matched to a gene: 5. This CDR3 comprises 14 residues. The CDR3 is CASRWTGNNEKLFF. The CDR3, as DNA: TGTGCCAGCAGGTGGACAGGGAACAATGAAAAACTGTTTTTT.

This clone was detected a few times. This sample includes further DNA sequences coding for the same CDR3. The chain uses TRBV9 and TRBJ1-2; 7 bases are shared with TRBD1. Germline-derived CDR1 and CDR2 are SGDLS and YYNGEE. The V segment lost 3 bases and the J segment 2 bases; nucleotides outside the gene matches: 1. This CDR3 is 13 amino acids long. DNA for the CDR3: TGTGCCAGCAGCGCAGGGGGGAACTATGGCTACACCTTC. Translated, it gives CASSAGGNYGYTF. The complete variable domain, with remaining parts taken from reference TRBV9 and TRBJ1-2, reads DSGVTQTPKHLITATGQRVTLRCSPRSGDLSVYWYQQSLDQGLQFLIQYYNGEERAKGNILERFSAQQFPDLHSELNLSSLELGDSALYFCASSAGGNYGYTFGSGTRLTVV.

This clone was counted once. V and J are TRBV3-1 (or the pseudogene TRBV3-2) and TRBJ2-1, with TRBD2 matching over 10 bases. Germline values: CDR1 LGHDT, CDR2 YNNKEL (reference sequence). The CDR3 covers 15 residues. Trimming cost V 5 bases and J 7 bases; bases outside gene matches: 8. The CDR3 coding sequence is TGTGCCAGCAGCTTTAAGCGGGGGGGCCGGAATGAGCAGTTCTTC. Translated: CASSFKRGGRNEQFF.

The V call is TRBV6-6, the J call TRBJ2-2; TRBD2 matches at 13 bases. With V trimmed by 6 bases and J by 0 bases, 13 bases remained unmatched. The germline V gene has CDR1 MNHNY and CDR2 SVGAGI (reference sequence). The CDR3 is 20 amino acids. The CDR3 DNA follows: TGTGCCAGCAGCACCGACGGGACTAGCGGGACATACGCGAACACCGGGGAGCTGTTTTTT. Protein sequence: CASSTDGTSGTYANTGELFF.

The chain combines TRBV6-5 with TRBJ1-5; D possibly corresponds to TRBD1 (5 bases). Germline V gene lookup returns CDR1 MNHEY and CDR2 SVGAGI. Trimming pared 7 bases from V and 7 bases from J, leaving 17 bases between. CDR3 size: 14 residues. The CDR3 reads CASTRGGAGQPQHF. The CDR3 region has the DNA TGTGCCAGCACCCGAGGAGGGGCTGGGCAGCCCCAGCATTTT.

Remarks on this clone: In the same sample, other DNA sequences code for this CDR3. The chain uses TRBV4-3 and TRBJ2-6; 7 nucleotides agree with TRBD2. V lost 1 base to trimming and J lost 4 bases; unmatched junction nucleotides: 4. Germline CDR1 reads LGHNA; CDR2 reads YSLEER. The CDR3 is 16 residues long. CDR3: CASSQGEGSGANVLTF. In DNA form, the CDR3 reads TGCGCCAGCAGCCAAGGGGAGGGTTCAGGGGCCAACGTCCTGACTTTC.

The V gene is TRBV29-1, the J gene TRBJ2-3, with D perhaps matching TRBD2 (7 bases). The CDR3 consists of 14 residues. Trimming cost V 8 bases and J 0 bases, with 15 bases left between them. Germline V gene data show CDR1 as SQVTM and CDR2 as ANQGSEA. The CDR3 loop reads CSLEGGGSTDTQYF. CDR3 DNA: TGCAGCCTCGAGGGGGGGGGCAGCACAGATACGCAGTATTTT.

A few counts support this clone. The CDR3: CASTRRVGTGNTIYF. The CDR3 nucleotides read TGTGCCAGCACCCGCAGGGTGGGTACAGGAAACACCATATATTTT. The chain couples TRBV3-1 (or the pseudogene TRBV3-2) to TRBJ1-3, with D tentatively TRBD1 (5 bases). Germline CDR1 reads LGHDT; CDR2 reads YNNKEL (reference sequence). The CDR3 runs 15 residues. The V end lost 7 bases, the J end lost 4 bases, and 17 bases lay between the germline ends.

This clone was counted a single time. The chain employs TRBV28 and TRBJ1-4, with D hard to call. The CDR3 is made up of 16 amino acids. V was clipped by 1 base and J by 0 bases, with 9 bases between them. Germline V gene lookup returns CDR1 MDHEN and CDR2 SYDVKM. This CDR3 is CASSLFGDTTNEKLFF. CDR3 coding DNA: TGTGCCAGCAGTTTATTTGGAGATACAACTAATGAAAAACTGTTTTTT.

This clone was seen a handful of times. The rearrangement joins TRBV24-1 to TRBJ1-3; D is unresolved. This CDR3 has 18 amino acids. The ends were cut back, 5 bases at V and 1 base at J, with 20 bases in the middle. The V gene's germline CDR1 is KGHDR and CDR2 SFDVKD. The CDR3 region is CATSGEGTALPSGNTIYF. The CDR3 nucleotides read TGTGCCACCAGTGGAGAGGGAACAGCCCTACCATCTGGAAACACCATATATTTT.

This chain links TRBV2 with TRBJ1-4; TRBD1 matches 7 bases. The CDR3 contains 13 residues. The germline V gene encodes CDR1 SNHLY and CDR2 FYNNEI. Trimming took 9 bases from V and 7 from J; bases not matched to a gene: 8. CDR3 amino acids: CARGTVGSEKLFF. DNA of the CDR3: TGTGCCAGGGGGACAGTGGGAAGTGAAAAACTGTTTTTT. The variable domain in full, completed from reference TRBV2 and TRBJ1-4, reads EPEVTQTPSHQVTQMGQEVILRCVPISNHLYFYWYRQILGQKVEFLVSFYNNEISEKSEIFDDQFSVERPDGSNFTLKIRSTKLEDSAMYFCARGTVGSEKLFFGSGTQLSVL.

The chain uses TRBV11-2 and TRBJ1-2; 12 bases map to TRBD1. The CDR3 covers 16 residues. Per germline, CDR1 SGHAT and CDR2 FQNNGV. The V and J ends lost 3 bases and 2 bases, in that order; junction bases with no gene match: 4. The CDR3 DNA reads TGTGCCAGCAGCTTGGGACAGGGGGCAAGGAACTATGGCTACACCTTC. It encodes CASSLGQGARNYGYTF.

V gene TRBV7-9 combines with J gene TRBJ2-7; D perhaps matches TRBD2 (6 bases). Deletions cut 5 bases from V and 5 bases from J, with 16 bases between. Per the germline V gene, CDR1 is SEHNR and CDR2 is FQNEAQ (reference sequence). The length of the CDR3 is 14 residues. The DNA of the CDR3 is TGTGCCAGCAGCCTCGGGGGAAGTGGGAACGAGCAGTACTTC. Translating it yields CASSLGGSGNEQYF.

This chain links TRBV7-2 with TRBJ2-7; D possibly corresponds to TRBD1 (5 bases). CDR3 length equals 14 residues. V lost 5 bases and J lost 0, with 11 bases in between. Germline V gene sequence: CDR1 SGHTA, CDR2 FQGNSA. This CDR3 is CASSPRTLSYEQYF. The CDR3 bases are TGTGCCAGCAGCCCCCGGACACTCTCCTACGAGCAGTACTTC. The full variable domain, rest sourced from reference TRBV7-2 and TRBJ2-7, is GAGVSQSPSNKVTEKGKDVELRCDPISGHTALYWYRQSLGQGLEFLIYFQGNSAPDKSGLPSDRFSAERTGGSVSTLTIQRTQQEDSAVYLCASSPRTLSYEQYFGPGTRLTVT.

The chain combines TRBV18 with TRBJ2-4, with D unresolved. V lost 6 bases and J lost 0, with 9 bases in between. This CDR3 spans 14 amino acids. Germline V gene data show CDR1 as KGHSH and CDR2 as LQKENI. Here the CDR3 DNA reads TGTGCCAGCTCCATGGAGCTAGCCAAAAACATTCAGTACTTC. Encoded protein: CASSMELAKNIQYF.

The chain employs TRBV27 and TRBJ2-1; weak D call: TRBD2 (6 bases). The V gene's germline CDR1 is MNHEY and CDR2 SMNVEV (reference sequence). CDR3 size: 15 residues. Deletions cut 5 bases from V and 10 bases from J, with 21 bases between. CDR3: CASSLWDSRGTEQFF. CDR3 bases: TGTGCCAGCAGTCTCTGGGACTCCCGCGGGACGGAGCAGTTCTTC.

This clone has a single count. The J gene is TRBJ2-4, the V gene TRBV19; TRBD2 is a possible D gene (6 bases). Trimming shortened V by 0 bases and J by 9 bases, and 15 bases separated the two germline ends. This CDR3 spans 15 amino acids. From germline, CDR1 is LNHDA and CDR2 SQIVND (reference sequence). The CDR3 DNA is TGTGCCAGTAGTATAGACACTAGCCGACGGAGCATTCAGTACTTC. Translation gives CASSIDTSRRSIQYF.

This sequence joins TRBV3-1 (or the pseudogene TRBV3-2) and TRBJ2-7, with 10 bases identical to TRBD1. The V segment lost 7 bases and the J segment 3 bases; nucleotides outside the gene matches: 6. CDR3 length: 14 residues. Germline V CDR1 and CDR2: LGHDT, YNNKEL (reference sequence). CDR3 DNA sequence: TGTGCCAGCAAGCTCGGGACAGGGGACTACGAGCAGTACTTC. Its translation is CASKLGTGDYEQYF.

The count of this clone is one. The J gene is TRBJ1-3, the V gene TRBV9, with 7 nucleotides matching TRBD1. V was pared by 3 bases and J by 0 bases, with 6 bases of the junction left unmatched. Germline V lookup: CDR1 SGDLS, CDR2 YYNGEE. This CDR3 contains 16 residues. CDR3 amino acids: CASSARQGSSGNTIYF. The DNA of the CDR3 is TGTGCCAGCAGCGCGCGACAGGGATCCTCTGGAAACACCATATATTTT.

This chain uses TRBV29-1 with TRBJ2-7, with D tentatively TRBD1 (6 bases). Between the trimmed V and J ends, which lost 7 bases and 5 bases, there was a span of 15 bases. Germline V gene data show CDR1 as SQVTM and CDR2 as ANQGSEA. This CDR3 comprises 12 residues. This CDR3 reads CSAANRVHEQYF. In DNA, the CDR3 is TGCAGCGCAGCGAACAGGGTCCACGAGCAGTACTTC.

This chain links TRBV18 with TRBJ2-3; 9 positions agree with TRBD2. This CDR3 has 16 amino acids. Germline trimming cut 3 bases from V and 0 bases from J; bases unmatched to any gene: 4. The germline V gene has CDR1 KGHSH and CDR2 LQKENI. CDR3: CASSPTTSGSTDTQYF. As DNA, the CDR3 is TGTGCCAGCTCACCTACTACTAGCGGGAGCACAGATACGCAGTATTTT.

The rearrangement uses TRBV7-8 and TRBJ1-2; D possibly corresponds to TRBD1 (6 bases). The ends were cut back, 2 bases at V and 7 bases at J, with 17 bases in the middle. The germline gives CDR1 SGHVS, CDR2 FQNEAQ. The CDR3 is made up of 15 amino acids. In DNA, the CDR3 is TGTGCCAGCAGCTTATGGACCTCTCAAGGGGGTGGCTACACCTTC. Protein sequence: CASSLWTSQGGGYTF.

The J gene is TRBJ2-7, the V gene TRBV28, with D unresolved. This CDR3 comprises 15 residues. Trimming pared 0 bases from V and 3 bases from J, leaving 12 bases between. In germline, CDR1 is MDHEN, CDR2 SYDVKM. The CDR3 bases are TGTGCCAGCAGTTTATGGGGCCACCACCTCTACGAGCAGTACTTC. Translating gives CASSLWGHHLYEQYF.

The V gene is TRBV7-9, the J gene TRBJ1-4; D is unclear. V was pared by 1 base and J by 1 base, with 10 bases between. Germline CDR1 is SEHNR and CDR2 is FQNEAQ (reference sequence). The length of the CDR3 is 16 residues. CDR3 nucleotides: TGTGCCAGCAGCTTAGGGGAGGGTGGAACTAATGAAAAACTGTTTTTT. It yields the protein CASSLGEGGTNEKLFF.